What follows are 4 T cell receptor beta chains derived from one specimen sequenced in a study of vaccination effects on CD4 cells after COVID-19. Clones were sequenced by immunoSEQ multiplex PCR, and TCRdb holds only the in-frame ones, with some missing. This repertoire shows over 25,000 clones, roughly four fifths found once; its top ten account for about 14%. Antigens of these TCRs are unknown. Sequencing in the ViraFEST assay came after antigen-specific CD4+ T cells had been expanded with viral peptide pools, which were used to stimulate PBMC. Subsequent to approximately 9 days of culture, CD4+ T cells were isolated. Participants were given two doses of BNT162b2 or mRNA-1273 vaccine. The sequenced sample was CD4+ T cells from PBMCs cultured with HCoV-229E spike peptides, obtained after COVID-19 vaccination. These receptors all come from a human donor who received a COVID-19 vaccine.

The chain recombines TRBV27 with TRBJ2-7; 7 nucleotides match TRBD2. The V gene's germline CDR1 is MNHEY and CDR2 SMNVEV (reference sequence). Trimming took 7 bases from V and 0 from J; bases not matched to a gene: 9. This CDR3 has 15 amino acids. The CDR3 region is CASIESGMGSYEQYF. CDR3 bases: TGTGCCAGCATTGAAAGCGGGATGGGCTCCTACGAGCAGTACTTC.

The V gene is TRBV20-1, the J gene TRBJ1-2, with D tentatively TRBD1 (6 bases). Germline-derived CDR1 and CDR2 are DFQATT and SNEGSKA (reference sequence). The V and J ends lost 5 bases and 5 bases respectively, with 9 bases between them. There are 11 residues in the CDR3. CDR3 DNA sequence: TGCAGTGCTTCGCAGGGGTATGGCTACACCTTC. It specifies CSASQGYGYTF.

V gene TRBV6-5 combines with J gene TRBJ2-5; tentatively, D is TRBD2 (6 bases). CDR3 size: 15 residues. Germline values: CDR1 MNHEY, CDR2 SVGAGI. V was pared by 6 bases and J by 8 bases, with 22 bases between. The CDR3 protein is CASRQPGLNPATQYF. In DNA form, the CDR3 reads TGTGCCAGCAGGCAGCCGGGACTCAACCCTGCCACCCAGTACTTC.

The chain combines TRBV13 with TRBJ2-3, with 11 bases aligning to TRBD2. CDR1 is PRHDT and CDR2 is FYEKMQ in the germline V gene (reference sequence). This CDR3 region has 16 residues. The ends lost 4 bases at V and 2 bases at J; junction bases unmatched: 5. The CDR3 coding sequence is TGTGCCAGCAGCTCTAGCGGGGGGTTGCCCACAGATACGCAGTATTTT. It specifies CASSSSGGLPTDTQYF.